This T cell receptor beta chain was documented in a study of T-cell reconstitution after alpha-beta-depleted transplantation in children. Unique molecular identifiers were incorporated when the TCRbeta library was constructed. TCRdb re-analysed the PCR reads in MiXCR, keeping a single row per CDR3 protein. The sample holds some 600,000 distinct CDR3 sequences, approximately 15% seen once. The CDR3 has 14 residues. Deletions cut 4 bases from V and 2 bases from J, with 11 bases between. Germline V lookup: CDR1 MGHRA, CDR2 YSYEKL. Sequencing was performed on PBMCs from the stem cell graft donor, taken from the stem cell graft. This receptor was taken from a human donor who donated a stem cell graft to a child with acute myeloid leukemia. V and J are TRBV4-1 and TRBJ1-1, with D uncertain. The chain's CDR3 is CASSPTTLNTEAFF. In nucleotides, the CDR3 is TGCGCCAGCAGCCCCACAACCCTAAACACTGAAGCTTTCTTT.